These T cell receptor beta chains were read from a single sample in a study of blood T cell repertoires in COVID-19. Generated by immunoSEQ multiplex PCR, the TCRdb table keeps only in-frame clones and is missing some. The sample holds some 330,000 clones, around four fifths seen once. Sequenced sample: PBMCs or T cells enriched from blood (not recorded which). Receptor source: a woman aged 45-59 years who had recovered from COVID-19. CDR3s include the opening cysteine and the closing phenylalanine or tryptophan.

V gene	J gene	CDR3 protein
TRBV10-2	TRBJ2-5	CASDTSGGLGETQYF
TRBV27	TRBJ1-1	CASGGTTEAFF
TRBV18	TRBJ1-1	CASSPAGRNTEAFF
TRBV4-3	TRBJ1-2	CASSQEFQGASYGYTF
TRBV4-2	TRBJ2-1	CASSQDRRSFF
TRBV30	TRBJ1-4	CAWSPMGSGINEKLFF
TRBV19	TRBJ2-2	CASTSRGGLAGAGELFF
TRBV29-1	TRBJ2-6	CSVGLAVPSGANVLTF
TRBV11-3	TRBJ1-6	CASSLDQNSPLHF
TRBV27	TRBJ2-2	CASSLFFRQGVAGELFF
TRBV25-1	TRBJ1-6	CASSEGQVFISPLHF
TRBV28	TRBJ1-2	CASRIRQGAQANYGYTF
TRBV7-9	TRBJ2-7	CASSLTGEGYEQYF